This TCR beta chain was documented in a study of cytomegalovirus exposure and HLA in healthy donors. Vbeta (60) and Jbeta (13) primers were used in the PCR. TCRdb's copy holds only in-frame clones and misses some; the assay was immunoSEQ multiplex PCR. This repertoire includes roughly 220,000 clones. V was clipped by 2 bases and J by 3 bases; unmatched bases: 10. Germline-derived CDR1 and CDR2 are MGHRA and YSYEKL. The length of the CDR3 is 16 residues. Comment on this clone: The antigen remains unidentified.

Study-wide findings and caveats: Within a later analysis, the majority of CMV-associated TCR beta chains appeared HLA-restricted. At a 0.05 false discovery rate, a later analysis found 15,000 to 20,000 TCR beta sequences to be associated with HLA alleles.

The V call is TRBV4-1, the J call TRBJ2-7; 7 nucleotides align to TRBD2. The sequenced material came from PBMCs. The sequence came from a girl between 2 and 10 years old in good health and CMV-seropositive. The CDR3 protein is CASSQPGTKLHYEQYF. CDR3 DNA: TGCGCCAGCAGCCAACCGGGGACTAAATTACACTACGAGCAGTACTTC.